This TCR beta chain appears in the sequencing data of a study of early T cells in non-severe SARS-CoV-2 infection. CDR3 length: 13 residues. Germline V gene lookup returns CDR1 MDHEN and CDR2 SYDVKM. V was clipped by 6 bases and J by 6 bases, with 14 bases between them. Using its own MiXCR run on the 5' RACE reads, TCRdb lists one record per CDR3 protein. The table has more than 35,000 distinct CDR3 sequences, approximately 6.1% seen once; the top ten hold roughly 4.4%. The table lists this clonotype with many counts. The sequenced sample consisted of whole blood. The sequence was obtained from an adult who was a healthcare worker with PCR-confirmed SARS-CoV-2 infection or an uninfected control (not recorded which). V gene TRBV28 combines with J gene TRBJ1-1; D ambiguous. The CDR3 loop reads CASRPDKVAEAFF. CDR3 bases: TGTGCCAGCAGACCTGACAAGGTCGCTGAAGCTTTCTTT. Complete variable domain (other parts from reference TRBV28 and TRBJ1-1): DVKVTQSSRYLVKRTGEKVFLECVQDMDHENMFWYRQDPGLGLRLIYFSYDVKMKEKGDIPEGYSVSREKKERFSLILESASTNQTSMYLCASRPDKVAEAFFGQGTRLTVV.